A selection of T cell receptor beta chains follows, all from one sample in a study of neurological immune-mediated disorders. Each CDR3 protein is one row after TCRdb ran MiXCR on the 5' RACE reads. The sample has 30,000 to 40,000 distinct CDR3 sequences; roughly 11% are singletons. Material for sequencing was PBMCs. Receptors originate from a man in his 60s with HTLV-1-associated myelopathy (HAM/TSP). CDR3s leave out the opening cysteine and the closing phenylalanine or tryptophan. The listing skips clone size in some rows; elsewhere it reads once, few, many or a size class.

j_call v_call clone_size cdr3_aa
TRBJ2-3 TRBV7-2 many ASSRDRFTDTQY
TRBJ2-5 TRBV5-5 . ASSRDRAETQY
TRBJ2-2 TRBV29-1 many SVGRESTGELF
TRBJ1-1 TRBV2 many ASSYGTGNTEAF
TRBJ2-2 TRBV6-1 many ASSASAGGLNTGELF
TRBJ2-2 TRBV7-9 . TSKMTIGSTGELF
TRBJ2-7 TRBV5-1 many ASSFQPGPYEQY
TRBJ2-1 TRBV28 many ASSGQAPEQF
TRBJ2-5 TRBV5-1 many ASSLVGVQETQY
TRBJ2-5 TRBV5-1 . ASSLADISETQY
TRBJ2-7 TRBV5-1 many ASSGGGGSYEQY
TRBJ1-5 TRBV9 many ASSEGQGYDQPQH
TRBJ1-2 TRBV6-6 many ASSPGGSNYGYT
TRBJ2-2 TRBV10-3 many AISERSLAGVDTGELF
TRBJ2-4 TRBV12-3/TRBV12-4 . ASSPSGLAGVAKNIQY
TRBJ1-2 TRBV2 . ASSVGGYGYT
TRBJ2-1 TRBV28 many ASSLAGDNEQF
TRBJ1-4 TRBV9 many ASSVGEMGREKLF
TRBJ2-3 TRBV15 medium-sized ATSNRNGPTDTQY
TRBJ2-2 TRBV12-3/TRBV12-4 . ASSHMLNTRELF
TRBJ2-1 TRBV19 many ASTLSWSLDNEQF
TRBJ1-2 TRBV11-2 many ASSLVRQGAGGYT
TRBJ1-2 TRBV6-5 many ASSPIMALNYGYT
TRBJ1-2 TRBV5-1 many ASSLSTGSSGYT
TRBJ1-2 TRBV5-1 many ASSLLTGDGYT
TRBJ2-1 TRBV25-1 many ASSWGVEGEQF
TRBJ2-7 TRBV20-1 many SARTAVSYEQY
TRBJ2-4 TRBV6-2/TRBV6-3 many ASSLAGKSIQY
TRBJ2-5 TRBV27 many ASSPGDRGLETQY
TRBJ2-7 TRBV19 many ASRTGRGDEQY
TRBJ2-7 TRBV5-1 many ASSLGERARSYEQY
TRBJ2-5 TRBV12-3/TRBV12-4 many ASGPTGRETQY
TRBJ2-5 TRBV7-3 many ASSLTHSQETQY
TRBJ2-1 TRBV13 many ASADSGERF
TRBJ1-1 TRBV10-3 many AITPTVNTEAF
TRBJ2-4 TRBV20-1 many SARASLGSALAKNIQY
TRBJ2-5 TRBV12-3/TRBV12-4 many ASDLGTRMETQY
TRBJ2-1 TRBV5-1 . ASSLEGAEYNEQF
TRBJ1-2 TRBV20-1 many SAKKASGGYGYT
TRBJ1-5 TRBV12-3/TRBV12-4 many ASRSGGATQPQH
TRBJ1-5 TRBV6-2/TRBV6-3 many ASVRGGSNQPQH
TRBJ2-3 TRBV5-1 . ASSQTGGTDTQY
TRBJ2-7 TRBV3-1 many ASSHRGASGSSYEQY
TRBJ2-7 TRBV27 many ASIIPRDSSYEQY
TRBJ2-7 TRBV20-1 medium-sized SASGSYLYEQY
TRBJ2-2 TRBV4-2 many ASSQVGSGANTGELF
TRBJ2-4 TRBV5-6 many ASSTRQGGDIQY
TRBJ2-2 TRBV5-1 many ASSLGSLGAPYTGELF